The 21 T cell receptor beta chains in this list originate from one sample, sequenced in a study of blood T cells in healthy people across ages (dated by TCRdb to about 2015). The library relied on 5' RACE. For sequencing, an Illumina HiSeq 2500 was employed. The second PCR ran for about 7 to 11 cycles and used a J-beta primer mix along with a sample-barcoded 5' primer. TCRdb's own reprocessing of the public reads used fastp at Q25 and MiXCR and kept productive beta chains. Identical CDR3 protein sequences are pooled into one entry, listed with their most common genes and DNA. A total of about 1.7 million distinct CDR3 sequences appear in this sample, approximately 28% of them only once. 7.7% of the sample belongs to the ten largest clones. The specimen sequenced was blood. These receptors were obtained from a woman under 40 in good health.

CDR3: CASSGGTGGGYEQYF. The CDR3 DNA reads TGTGCCAGCAGCGGAGGGACAGGGGGAGGCTACGAGCAGTACTTC. The chain has TRBV9 and TRBJ2-7, with 11 bases aligning to TRBD1. The trim removed 3 bases at V and 3 bases at J, leaving 5 bases unmatched. Per germline, CDR1 SGDLS and CDR2 YYNGEE. There are 15 residues in the CDR3.

This chain joins TRBV27 and TRBJ2-2; the match to TRBD1 covers 11 bases. The junction had 6 bases not matched to a gene; V was cut back by 6 bases and J by 6 bases. The germline V gene encodes CDR1 MNHEY and CDR2 SMNVEV (reference sequence). The CDR3 totals 15 residues. CDR3 nucleotides: TGTGCCAGCAGCATCAGGGACAGGGGGTCCGGGGAGCTGTTTTTT. Amino acid sequence: CASSIRDRGSGELFF.

This chain links TRBV7-2 with TRBJ2-7; a possible D gene is TRBD1 (6 bases). The CDR3 length is 15 residues. The V gene lost 1 base and the J gene lost 3 bases, with 13 bases spanning the gap. Germline-derived CDR1 and CDR2 are SGHTA and FQGNSA. Here the CDR3 DNA reads TGTGCCAGCAGCTTAGAATTGGACAGTCACTACGAGCAGTACTTC. It codes for CASSLELDSHYEQYF. Combining the CDR3 with reference TRBV7-2 and TRBJ2-7 gives the whole variable domain GAGVSQSPSNKVTEKGKDVELRCDPISGHTALYWYRQSLGQGLEFLIYFQGNSAPDKSGLPSDRFSAERTGGSVSTLTIQRTQQEDSAVYLCASSLELDSHYEQYFGPGTRLTVT.

This chain links TRBV5-6 with TRBJ2-3, with D perhaps TRBD1 or TRBD2 (5 bases each). The CDR3 is 15 residues long. Trimming stripped 5 bases from V and 1 base from J, with 14 bases between. In germline, CDR1 is SGHDT, CDR2 YYEEEE. CDR3: CASSSVGVGTDTQYF. In DNA form, the CDR3 reads TGTGCCAGCAGTTCGGTGGGGGTCGGCACAGATACGCAGTATTTT.

This chain joins TRBV25-1 and TRBJ2-1; 10 nucleotides agree with TRBD2. This CDR3 contains 15 residues. Germline CDR1 is MGHDK and CDR2 is SYGVNS. The junction had 3 bases not matched to a gene; V was cut back by 3 bases and J by 4 bases. The CDR3 nucleotides read TGTGCCAGCAGTGACCCTAGCGGGAGTTACAATGAGCAGTTCTTC. Protein sequence: CASSDPSGSYNEQFF.

This clonotype was observed a few times. The V call is TRBV7-6, the J call TRBJ2-1; TRBD2 matches 10 bases. The germline V gene has CDR1 SGHVS and CDR2 FNYEAQ. The V segment lost 5 bases and the J segment 12 bases; nucleotides outside the gene matches: 13. The CDR3 consists of 15 residues. The CDR3 DNA sequence: TGTGCCAGCAGCCGCACTAGCGGGGACTACGCGGGGCAGTTCTTC. As protein: CASSRTSGDYAGQFF. The variable domain in full, completed from reference TRBV7-6 and TRBJ2-1, reads GAGVSQSPRYKVTKRGQDVALRCDPISGHVSLYWYRQALGQGPEFLTYFNYEAQQDKSGLPNDRFSAERPEGSISTLTIQRTEQRDSAMYRCASSRTSGDYAGQFFGPGTRLTVL.

This clonotype occurred a few times. This sequence joins TRBV7-9 and TRBJ2-7, with 10 bases aligning to TRBD2. The germline CDR1 and CDR2 sequences are SEHNR and FQNEAQ (reference sequence). The CDR3 has 14 amino acids. V trimming: 5 bases; J trimming: 6 bases; junction bases outside the gene matches: 7. CDR3 DNA sequence: TGTGCCAGCAGCCCAGCGGGGGGGCCGACCGAGCAGTACTTC. Protein product: CASSPAGGPTEQYF.

The sample holds many counts of this clonotype. The rearrangement joins TRBV20-1 to TRBJ2-1, with 11 nucleotides matching TRBD2. Losses at the gene ends were 5 bases for V and 6 bases for J; bases not matched to a gene: 6. The CDR3 consists of 14 residues. In germline, CDR1 is DFQATT, CDR2 SNEGSKA (reference sequence). This chain's CDR3 is CSAGTSGGLNEQFF. The CDR3 DNA reads TGCAGTGCTGGTACTAGCGGGGGACTCAATGAGCAGTTCTTC.

J is TRBJ1-1 and V is TRBV2; D might be TRBD1 (5 bases). CDR3 length equals 12 residues. The germline V and J ends were trimmed by 8 bases and 4 bases, with 11 bases remaining between them. CDR1 and CDR2 (germline): SNHLY, FYNNEI. CDR3 DNA: TGTGCCAGCCGGGGGGAGAGCACTGAAGCTTTCTTT. Protein sequence: CASRGESTEAFF.

This clonotype was seen many times. The gene calls are TRBV4-2 and TRBJ1-5, with D unresolved. This CDR3 comprises 13 residues. Per the germline V gene, CDR1 is LGHNA and CDR2 is YNFKEQ. Trimming pared 1 base from V and 6 bases from J, leaving 7 bases between. The CDR3 is CASSQGDGQPQHF. The CDR3 DNA reads as TGTGCCAGCAGCCAAGGTGACGGTCAGCCCCAGCATTTT.

This clonotype was seen many times. The gene calls are TRBV20-1 and TRBJ2-7, with D possibly matching TRBD1 (6 bases). The CDR3 loop spans 12 amino acids. Germline loops: CDR1 DFQATT, CDR2 SNEGSKA (reference sequence). The ends were cut back, 0 bases at V and 6 bases at J, with 9 bases in the middle. DNA of the CDR3: TGCAGTGCTAGAGAACAGGGTTTCGAGCAGTACTTC. It encodes CSAREQGFEQYF.

This clonotype was observed once. The chain uses TRBV28 and TRBJ2-3; D could derive from TRBD1 or TRBD2 (7 bases each). V lost 4 bases to trimming and J lost 1 base, with 12 bases between them. The CDR3 covers 15 residues. Per germline, CDR1 MDHEN and CDR2 SYDVKM. The CDR3 DNA follows: TGTGCCAGCAGTTCCCAGGGGGGGGGCACAGATACGCAGTATTTT. Protein: CASSSQGGGTDTQYF.

This clonotype was found a few times. The chain carries TRBV20-1 and TRBJ1-2, with D uncertain. Germline CDR1 DFQATT, CDR2 SNEGSKA (reference sequence). Trimming pared 4 bases from V and 4 bases from J, leaving 13 bases between. The CDR3 runs 13 residues. CDR3 amino acids: CSATPGLAYGYTF. Written as DNA, the CDR3 is TGCAGTGCTACACCGGGTCTGGCCTATGGCTACACCTTC.

At least ten counts were recorded for this clonotype. The gene calls are TRBV7-2 and TRBJ1-1; 11 nucleotides match TRBD1. Germline CDR1 and CDR2: SGHTA and FQGNSA. J was trimmed by 5 bases and V by 2 bases; bases with no gene match: 4. The CDR3 totals 15 residues. CDR3 coding DNA: TGTGCCAGCAGCTTATCTGGGACAGGGGGTACTGAAGCTTTCTTT. Amino acids: CASSLSGTGGTEAFF.

V gene TRBV20-1 combines with J gene TRBJ2-7; no clear D. The CDR3 totals 12 residues. V lost 7 bases, J lost 7 bases, and 17 bases lay in between. Germline CDR1 DFQATT, CDR2 SNEGSKA (reference sequence). The CDR3 nucleotides read TGCAGTGTTTCTTCACAGCTCCGGGAGCAGTACTTC. Translation gives CSVSSQLREQYF.

This sequence joins TRBV6-2 or TRBV6-3 and TRBJ1-5; maybe TRBD1 (5 bases). The germline V gene has CDR1 MNHEY and CDR2 SVGEGT. The length of the CDR3 is 14 residues. The V and J ends lost 0 bases and 6 bases respectively, with 9 bases between them. The CDR3, as DNA: TGTGCCAGCAGTTACTCAATCGGGGGTCAGCCCCAGCATTTT. Its protein is CASSYSIGGQPQHF.

V is TRBV20-1 and J is TRBJ2-1; 8 nucleotides align to TRBD2. With 6 bases clipped from V and 3 bases from J, the junction kept 7 bases outside the gene matches. This CDR3 spans 14 amino acids. Germline V lookup: CDR1 DFQATT, CDR2 SNEGSKA (reference sequence). CDR3 DNA sequence: TGCAGTGCCCCGGCGGGGGGAGACTACAATGAGCAGTTCTTC. Residues: CSAPAGGDYNEQFF.

The sample holds a few counts of this clonotype. The rearrangement joins TRBV2 to TRBJ2-3; D gene uncertain. V lost 7 bases, J lost 2 bases, and 7 bases lay in between. From germline, CDR1 is SNHLY and CDR2 FYNNEI. CDR3 length equals 12 residues. CDR3 loop: CASMNPTDTQYF. CDR3 nucleotide sequence: TGTGCCAGCATGAATCCCACAGATACGCAGTATTTT.

The table lists this clonotype with many counts. The genes are TRBV12-3 or TRBV12-4 and TRBJ2-3, with unresolved D. V was cut by 6 bases and J by 3 bases, with 19 bases left in between. The CDR3 length is 16 residues. The CDR3 region is CASSPGPQEGTDTQYF. Here the CDR3 DNA reads TGTGCCAGCAGCCCAGGCCCCCAAGAAGGTACAGATACGCAGTATTTT.

In its sample, this clonotype was seen a few times. Germline is not matched at one junction end, which may reflect a read error. The J gene is TRBJ2-6, the V gene TRBV4-3, with TRBD2 as a possible D gene (6 bases). The CDR3 runs 20 residues. Germline V CDR1 and CDR2: LGHNA, YSLEER. The CDR3 nucleotides are TGCACCAGCAGCCAAGATCCGGGCTCAGGAGGGATTGCTGGGGCCAACGTCCTGACTTTC. This sequence encodes CTSSQDPGSGGIAGANVLTF.

The chain joins TRBV13 to TRBJ1-6; D gene uncertain. The CDR3 has 13 amino acids. In germline, CDR1 is PRHDT, CDR2 FYEKMQ (reference sequence). V lost 1 base and J 8 bases, leaving 6 bases between the germline ends. The CDR3 reads CASSLDTDSPLHF. The CDR3 nucleotides are TGTGCCAGCAGCTTAGACACCGATTCACCCCTCCACTTT.